These 25 T cell receptor beta chains share one sample of origin, sequenced in a study of CD8 T cells in ankylosing spondylitis. Their cognate antigens are unknown. TCRdb reprocessed the 5' RACE reads with MiXCR, giving one entry per CDR3 protein. Here the sample spans about 510,000 distinct CDR3 sequences, approximately 5.3% being singletons. Findings and caveats of the study: A TCR beta motif of under ten highly homologous variants appeared characteristic of ankylosing spondylitis blood.

Sequences were obtained from blood, either unsorted or a sorted T cell fraction (not recorded which). These TCRs come from a male donor with ankylosing spondylitis.

J is TRBJ2-7 and V is TRBV3-1, with D tentatively TRBD1 (7 bases). CDR3 length: 15 residues. The V end was cut by 4 bases, the J end by 6 bases, with 19 bases between. Per germline, CDR1 LGHDT and CDR2 YNNKEL (reference sequence). The CDR3 sequence: CASSPRDRLGGEQYF. The CDR3 nucleotides are TGTGCCAGCAGCCCCCGGGACAGACTAGGAGGCGAGCAGTACTTC.

This clonotype was found many times. The V call is TRBV11-2, the J call TRBJ2-1, with D maybe TRBD2 (5 bases). CDR1 is SGHAT and CDR2 is FQNNGV in the germline V gene. The CDR3 is made up of 17 amino acids. The ends were cut back, 8 bases at V and 2 bases at J, with 22 bases in the middle. CDR3 in DNA: TGTGCCAGCGGTACGGCGGGTCAGAGTAGCCCCTACAATGAGCAGTTCTTC. It is translated as CASGTAGQSSPYNEQFF.

The CDR3 spells CASSIQGIVGSPLHF. The CDR3 coding sequence is TGTGCCAGCAGTATACAGGGGATCGTGGGTTCACCCCTCCACTTT. The chain combines TRBV2 with TRBJ1-6; 7 bases are shared with TRBD1. This CDR3 comprises 15 residues. The V gene's germline CDR1 is SNHLY and CDR2 FYNNEI. With 5 bases clipped from V and 9 bases from J, the junction kept 10 bases outside the gene matches.

At least ten counts were recorded for this clonotype. The V gene is TRBV4-2, the J gene TRBJ1-1; D uncertain. The CDR3 runs to 14 residues. Per germline, CDR1 LGHNA and CDR2 YNFKEQ. Trimming stripped 2 bases from V and 6 bases from J, with 13 bases between. CDR3 bases: TGTGCCAGCAGCCAATCGACGCAAGGGTCTGAAGCTTTCTTT. Amino acid sequence: CASSQSTQGSEAFF.

This clonotype was recorded at least ten times. The chain has TRBV20-1 and TRBJ1-2; the D gene is possibly TRBD1 (6 bases). Germline CDR1 and CDR2: DFQATT and SNEGSKA (reference sequence). Trimming took off 5 bases at V and 2 bases at J, with 9 bases between the two ends. The CDR3 is 12 residues long. The CDR3 coding sequence is TGCAGTGCTGGGCAGGGGAACTATGGCTACACCTTC. Protein sequence: CSAGQGNYGYTF.

The chain is built from TRBV3-1 and TRBJ2-7; TRBD1 might be the D (5 bases). Trimming removed 6 bases at V and 2 bases at J, with 17 bases between. Germline V gene lookup returns CDR1 LGHDT and CDR2 YNNKEL (reference sequence). This CDR3 region has 15 residues. This CDR3 is CASSPDIASPYEQYF. The CDR3 region has the DNA TGTGCCAGCAGTCCGGACATCGCATCCCCCTACGAGCAGTACTTC.

The gene calls are TRBV12-3 or TRBV12-4 and TRBJ2-1, with 8 bases matching TRBD1. J lost 4 bases, V lost 5 bases, and 4 bases had no gene match. The CDR3 extends over 14 amino acids. CDR3 coding DNA: TGTGCCAGCAGTAGACAGGGGCGTTACAATGAGCAGTTCTTC. The encoded protein is CASSRQGRYNEQFF.

This chain connects TRBV20-1 to TRBJ2-1, with TRBD2 matching 8 bases. J lost 1 base, V lost 5 bases, and 10 bases had no gene match. This CDR3 has 16 amino acids. Germline V gene lookup returns CDR1 DFQATT and CDR2 SNEGSKA (reference sequence). CDR3 protein: CSAGAWVAGSYNEQFF. The CDR3 bases are TGCAGTGCTGGAGCTTGGGTAGCGGGATCCTACAATGAGCAGTTCTTC.

This clonotype was recorded at least ten times. The chain is built from TRBV20-1 and TRBJ1-5; D is undetermined. CDR1 and CDR2 (germline): DFQATT, SNEGSKA (reference sequence). This CDR3 has 12 residues. V was shortened by 1 base and J by 5 bases, with 6 bases between the two germline ends. This chain's CDR3 is CSARGSHQPQHF. As DNA, the CDR3 is TGCAGTGCTAGAGGCAGTCATCAGCCCCAGCATTTT.

This clonotype occurred many times. The chain uses TRBV7-6 and TRBJ1-4; D call uncertain. V lost 2 bases, J lost 2 bases, and 9 bases lay in between. Germline assignment: CDR1 SGHVS and CDR2 FNYEAQ. The CDR3 is made up of 15 amino acids. In DNA, the CDR3 is TGTGCCAGCAGCTTACGTCCAGCTACTAATGAAAAACTGTTTTTT. Amino acids: CASSLRPATNEKLFF.

This clonotype was observed many times. This chain connects TRBV4-2 to TRBJ1-3; D is ambiguous. Germline V gene lookup returns CDR1 LGHNA and CDR2 YNFKEQ. The CDR3 loop spans 16 amino acids. V lost 3 bases to trimming and J lost 0 bases, with 12 bases between them. The CDR3 DNA reads as TGTGCCAGCAGCCACCGAAGTAGCCTCTCTGGAAACACCATATATTTT. It specifies CASSHRSSLSGNTIYF.

This clonotype was detected ten times or more. V gene TRBV20-1 combines with J gene TRBJ2-1, with a tentative D call TRBD2 (5 bases). Trimming stripped 1 base from V and 1 base from J, with 8 bases between. The CDR3 sequence is 14 residues long. CDR1 DFQATT and CDR2 SNEGSKA come from the germline V gene (reference sequence). CDR3 nucleotide sequence: TGCAGTGCTAGAGTTGGCGGGTCCTACAATGAGCAGTTCTTC. It is translated as CSARVGGSYNEQFF.

This clonotype was seen at least ten times. The V and J genes are TRBV27 and TRBJ2-1; 7 bases match TRBD1. The V segment lost 5 bases and the J segment 2 bases; nucleotides outside the gene matches: 3. CDR1 is MNHEY and CDR2 is SMNVEV in the germline V gene (reference sequence). The CDR3 sequence is 14 residues long. The DNA for the CDR3 is TGTGCCAGCAGTAAGGACAGGCCCTACAATGAGCAGTTCTTC. As protein: CASSKDRPYNEQFF.

The chain employs TRBV29-1 and TRBJ2-1; 8 nucleotides align to TRBD2. Germline CDR1 SQVTM, CDR2 ANQGSEA. This CDR3 is built from 14 residues. Trimming removed 1 base from V and 5 bases from J; junction bases left unmatched: 4. The CDR3 nucleotides are TGCAGCGTTGAAGGACTAGCGTTCCACAATGAGCAGTTCTTC. Protein product: CSVEGLAFHNEQFF.

This clonotype was counted ten times or more. This chain connects TRBV5-1 to TRBJ2-1; D is ambiguous. The V gene lost 4 bases and the J gene lost 5 bases, with 16 bases spanning the gap. Germline V CDR1 and CDR2: SGHRS, YFSETQ. The CDR3 covers 15 residues. This CDR3 is CASSRATVGDNEQFF. The CDR3 bases are TGCGCCAGCAGCCGAGCCACGGTGGGTGACAATGAGCAGTTCTTC.

Comment on this clonotype: The DNA is omitted, as the CDR3 cannot be located on it reliably, and the CDR3 follows TCRdb's listing. The V gene is TRBV18, the J gene TRBJ1-4. Both ends counted, the CDR3 spans 17 residues. CDR1 is KGHSH, CDR2 LQKENI, per germline. CDR3 protein: CASSPNREGQLMKNCFF.

This clonotype was recorded many times. Written as DNA, the CDR3 is TGTGCCAGCAGCCTTGGGACAGGGGCCTACGAGCAGTACTTC. It is translated as CASSLGTGAYEQYF. The V and J genes are TRBV11-2 and TRBJ2-7; 10 nucleotides align to TRBD1. Per germline, CDR1 SGHAT and CDR2 FQNNGV. This CDR3 contains 14 residues. The junction had 3 bases not matched to a gene; V was cut back by 5 bases and J by 2 bases.

This clonotype was seen at least ten times. J is TRBJ2-2 and V is TRBV29-1; D gene unclear. V was clipped by 5 bases and J by 3 bases, with 7 bases between them. The CDR3 contains 12 residues. Germline CDR1 is SQVTM and CDR2 is ANQGSEA. The CDR3 nucleotides are TGCAGCGTTTGGCTTCACACCGGGGAGCTGTTTTTT. This translates into CSVWLHTGELFF.

This clonotype was detected ten times or more. The rearrangement uses TRBV29-1 and TRBJ2-2, with 15 bases matching TRBD2. The germline V gene encodes CDR1 SQVTM and CDR2 ANQGSEA. This CDR3 is built from 16 residues. Trimming at V came to 5 bases and at J to 4 bases, leaving 5 bases not matched to a gene. As DNA, the CDR3 is TGCAGCGTTACGGGACTAGCGGGAGGTCCCACCGGGGAGCTGTTTTTT. This sequence encodes CSVTGLAGGPTGELFF.

The rearrangement uses TRBV2 and TRBJ2-7, with 7 bases aligning to TRBD1. The CDR3 length is 14 residues. Germline V CDR1 and CDR2: SNHLY, FYNNEI. Trimming removed 7 bases from V and 0 bases from J; junction bases left unmatched: 6. CDR3 bases: TGTGCCAGCACCCTCGGGACAGTCTCCTACGAGCAGTACTTC. It yields the protein CASTLGTVSYEQYF.

This clonotype was detected ten times or more. The J gene is TRBJ1-6, the V gene TRBV20-1; D call uncertain. Between the trimmed V and J ends, which lost 1 base and 7 bases, there was a span of 8 bases. CDR1 and CDR2 (germline): DFQATT, SNEGSKA (reference sequence). The CDR3 is 13 residues long. CDR3 bases: TGCAGTGCTAGAGGCGGCAGCAATTCACCCCTCCACTTT. This translates into CSARGGSNSPLHF.

The chain employs TRBV28 and TRBJ1-1, with a weak D call TRBD1 (5 bases). Germline CDR1 and CDR2: MDHEN and SYDVKM. The V end lost 6 bases, the J end lost 12 bases, and 14 bases lay between the germline ends. The CDR3 is 11 residues long. The CDR3 region is CASSAWTKTFF. As DNA, the CDR3 is TGTGCCAGCAGCGCCTGGACAAAAACTTTCTTT.

This clonotype came up many times. The chain uses TRBV12-3 or TRBV12-4 and TRBJ2-7; 14 bases map to TRBD2. CDR3 length: 16 residues. J lost 3 bases, V lost 5 bases, and 6 bases had no gene match. The DNA of the CDR3 is TGTGCCAGCAGTCGACTAGCGGGAGGGTTCTACTACGAGCAGTACTTC. Its translation: CASSRLAGGFYYEQYF.

This clonotype was observed at least ten times. The chain couples TRBV14 to TRBJ2-5; 10 bases map to TRBD1. J was trimmed by 1 base and V by 4 bases; bases with no gene match: 0. Per germline, CDR1 SGHDN and CDR2 FVKESK. There are 14 residues in the CDR3. Here the CDR3 DNA reads TGTGCCAGCAGCCGGGACAGGGGCCAAGAGACCCAGTACTTC. It encodes CASSRDRGQETQYF.

This clonotype was counted many times. This chain joins TRBV27 and TRBJ1-1, with D perhaps TRBD1 (5 bases). V lost 6 bases and J lost 1, with 12 bases in between. CDR3 length equals 14 residues. Germline CDR1 is MNHEY and CDR2 is SMNVEV (reference sequence). The CDR3 nucleotides are TGTGCCAGCAGAAGGGGCGGACCGAACACTGAAGCTTTCTTT. Amino acids: CASRRGGPNTEAFF.